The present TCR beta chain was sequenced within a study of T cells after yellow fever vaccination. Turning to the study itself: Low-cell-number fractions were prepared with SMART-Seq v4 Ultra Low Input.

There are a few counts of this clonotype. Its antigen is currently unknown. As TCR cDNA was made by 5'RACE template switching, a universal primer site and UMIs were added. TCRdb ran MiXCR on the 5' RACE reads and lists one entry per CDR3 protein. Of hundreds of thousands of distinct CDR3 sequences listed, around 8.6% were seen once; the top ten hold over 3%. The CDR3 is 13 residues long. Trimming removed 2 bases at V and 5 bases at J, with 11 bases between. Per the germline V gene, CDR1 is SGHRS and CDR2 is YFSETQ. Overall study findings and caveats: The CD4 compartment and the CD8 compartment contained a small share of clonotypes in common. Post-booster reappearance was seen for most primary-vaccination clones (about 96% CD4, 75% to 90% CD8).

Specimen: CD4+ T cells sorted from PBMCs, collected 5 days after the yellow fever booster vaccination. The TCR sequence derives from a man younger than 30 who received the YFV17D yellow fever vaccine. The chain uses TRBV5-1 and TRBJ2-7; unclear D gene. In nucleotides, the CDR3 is TGCGCCAGCAGCTTCCCCTCGTCCAACGAGCAGTACTTC. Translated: CASSFPSSNEQYF.